This T cell receptor beta chain was found in a study of cytomegalovirus exposure and HLA in healthy donors (dated by TCRdb to the late 2010s). In the study overall: According to an earlier analysis of 587 of the donors, 150 million to 200 million T cells yielded 90 million to 130 million unique TCR beta sequences and approximately 280 Gb of sequence data. Roughly 300 gigabases of sequencing data and 75 million to 85 million unique TCR sequences made up an early release that covered some 640 HLA-typed donors. Of the roughly 410 genotyped donors, 65% to 90% were placed in the genetic ancestry cluster associated with self-reported Caucasian donors. The study aimed to test whether signatures of past pathogen exposure could be identified by cataloging public T cell receptors. Using immunosequencing, the study profiled T cell repertoires from around 670 subjects and related those repertoires to cytomegalovirus serostatus. In addition to the first cohort of 666 subjects, a separate validation cohort of approximately 120 different subjects was used. To predict cytomegalovirus infection status, the study brought together high-throughput TCR immunosequencing, statistical association of individual TCRs with disease status, and machine learning. A later analysis re-analyzed previously published TCR beta repertoires from 660 or so donors and added high-resolution HLA genotyping to study TCR occurrence patterns. The later analysis used no new phenotypic data to find candidate immune exposures, relying instead on TCR beta sequences and their occurrence across donors. An earlier analysis of approximately 630 of the donors applied high-throughput TCR beta sequencing to assess whether each TCR beta V gene segment acted as functional or pseudogenic. Alongside the repertoire data, information on donor age, sex, ethnicity and CMV serostatus was compiled. In a later genetic analysis, genome-wide SNP genotypes for about 65% of the 666 donors were used, and that subset was treated as a discovery cohort. Every discovery cohort repertoire had been produced on one sequencing platform. Both class I and class II loci were covered by HLA typing, at four-digit resolution. Typing coverage differed by locus: A, B, C, DRB1 and DQB1 were typed in roughly 629-640 donors, DQA1 in approximately 520, DPA1 in 606, and DPB1 in 450 to 480. Roughly 5 DR-DQ haplotypes were handled as single units for association and clustering, since linkage in the cohort was strong. Among almost 400 genotyped donors of the cohort, an average of roughly 240,000 unique TCR beta nucleotide sequences were sequenced per donor, roughly a sixth of them non-productive. Findings and caveats that apply to the study as a whole: In a later analysis, HLA-associated TCR beta chains were found to be more clonally expanded and to have lower generation probabilities than equally common non-associated chains. Because counts were too low, more than 15 rarely observed V segments, including chromosome 9 orphons, were left out of the earlier analysis of a few hundred of the donors. Only TCR beta chains were sequenced in this cohort, and the absence of alpha or paired-chain data limited detectable features. A further reported finding was that TCR beta sequences accurately predicted the HLA-A and HLA-B alleles for most subjects in the first cohort. The classifier was reported to diagnose cytomegalovirus status with high specificity and sensitivity in both the original and validation cohorts. An association between a missense DCLRE1C variant and V-gene and J-gene trimming of TCR beta chains was found in a later genetic analysis and replicated in an independent cohort. Several of the top co-occurrence clusters appeared to be linked to parvovirus B19, influenza, CMV and Epstein-Barr virus, according to a later analysis. Linkage disequilibrium might explain the correlated functional status among segregating V segments, but an unknown experimental factor could not be excluded. At a false discovery rate of 0.05, a later analysis linked some 18,000 TCR beta sequences to specific HLA alleles. Some IMGT-functional V segments, including TRBV6-2 and TRBV6-3, could not be told apart with the 87-base-pair reads, so those segments were excluded. Most TCR sequences were observed very rarely across donors, whereas some public TCRs were present in many individuals. A total of 150 to 200 TCR beta chains were listed by the study as associated with cytomegalovirus. A few of the identified cytomegalovirus-associated TCR beta chains were confirmed in vitro to be specific for cytomegalovirus antigens. It was suggested by the authors that the approach could potentially be generalized to other disease states and immunological phenotypes. The sequencing pipeline was judged likely to have produced a cluster of highly shared sequence variants as a technical artifact. Presence/absence analyses assumed roughly uniform sequencing depth across donors, an assumption that may not hold. Because HLA typing was missing for some donors at each locus, association tests included only the typed subset. In a later genetic analysis, fewer N-insertions in productive TCRs were reported among donors in an Asian-associated ancestry cluster than the roughly 700-donor mean. Broadly in line with IMGT annotations, most TCR beta V segments showed up in productive rearrangements about 90% or about 30% of the time in an earlier analysis of under 700 of the donors. Most CMV-associated TCR beta chains appeared to be HLA-restricted in a later analysis, and the HLA associations seemed to be driven largely by CMV exposure. CMV serostatus was the only immune exposure information available for the cohort. In a later analysis, TCR association rates were found to vary across HLA loci, with the most associated TCRs seen for DRB1 alleles and the fewest for HLA-C alleles. When HLA alleles, especially DR and DQ, strongly co-occurred, TCR associations were difficult to assign to individual alleles.

The receptor library was made with the immunoSEQ multiplex PCR assay. For the multiplex PCR, a mixture combining 60 forward primers for TCR Vbeta segments and 13 reverse primers for TCR Jbeta segments was used. The CDR3 region of rearranged TCR beta genes was amplified from genomic DNA with a multiplex PCR assay. The Illumina HiSeq System was used to sequence the amplified TCR beta libraries as 87-base-pair reads. In the original analysis: Across the 500 to 850 repertoires, a later analysis counted some 81 million unique TCR beta chains, roughly 11 million of which were shared by at least two donors. Raw reads were error-corrected and collapsed into unique sequences with a nearest-neighbor algorithm that merged closely related sequences to remove PCR and sequencing errors. V, D and J gene segments were assigned by aligning CDR3 sequences to IMGT reference sequences. For a sequence to be retained, a match of at least six nucleotides was required to both a V gene segment and a J gene segment. A rearrangement counted as productive if the CDR3 had no stop codons and remained in frame with V and J, and every other rearrangement counted as non-productive. Following IMGT convention, CDR3 was defined as the stretch from the second conserved V-encoded cysteine up to the conserved J-encoded phenylalanine. The earlier analysis of about 640 of the donors excluded any sequence lacking an unambiguous match to a single V gene segment. In an earlier analysis of approximately 610 of the donors, V segments were called functional above 56.7% productive rearrangements and were called segregating when the between-donor standard deviation exceeded 5%. A statistical classification framework was developed to diagnose cytomegalovirus status using the catalog of TCR beta chain sequences. In a later analysis, V and J genes were assigned by comparing TCR nucleotide sequences against IMGT/GENE-DB human TR gene sequences. A later analysis assigned CDR3 sequences and most-parsimonious VDJ recombination scenarios with the TCRdist pipeline. In a later analysis, every TCR beta chain was defined by the combination of its CDR3 amino acid sequence and its V-gene family, and reads without a unique V-gene family were dropped. A later analysis removed roughly 590 highly shared, low-generation-probability nucleotide sequences to deal with suspected cross-contamination and a sequencing artifact. In a later analysis, a clonal expansion index for each public chain was calculated from normalized within-repertoire ranks of inferred template counts. In a later analysis, generation probabilities were computed with a VDJ recombination model fitted to out-of-frame rearrangements, and the resulting probabilities were checked against IGoR. In a later analysis, TCR-TCR, TCR-HLA and TCR-CMV co-occurrence was scored with hypergeometric tests, and a repertoire-size bias correction was applied to TCR pairs. To estimate false discovery rates, a later analysis permuted the HLA or CMV assignments 20 times. In a later analysis, co-occurring TCRs were grouped with DBSCAN, and TCRdist sequence similarity was added when clustering was performed within HLA-allele-positive subsets. For co-occurrence clustering, repertoires with fewer than 30,000 or more than 120,000 public chains were excluded, along with four to six repertoires with anomalous nucleotide sharing. In TCRdb, the immuneACCESS table is reduced to in-frame sequences with V and J assigned. These tables do not hold every clone; where another copy was compared, an unresolved V gene accounts for under half, and the others remain unexplained. That table supplies the V and J calls and clone size; D and trimming were determined from the DNA. Here the sample has 80,000 or so clones; 75% occur a single time. Clones ranked in the top ten supply around 7% of the sample.

The cohort comprised around 700 healthy bone marrow donors. All cohort members were sampled while nominally healthy, although unrecorded immune exposures were likely present. The donor was CMV seronegative and belonged to the group of 320 or so seronegative cohort members. Each donor provided a peripheral blood sample, and peripheral blood mononuclear cells were used for TCR beta sequencing. The Qiagen DNeasy Blood Extraction Kit was used to extract genomic DNA from the blood cell samples. Regarding this clone: Its antigen remains unidentified. No much larger clone exists at a distance of one base, and base qualities are not known.

Looking up the germline V gene (reference sequence) yields CDR1 SEHNR and CDR2 FQNEAQ. Unmatched junction bases come to 23, with V trimmed by 5 bases and J by 5 bases. Including cysteine and phenylalanine, the CDR3 has 19 amino acids. The only DNA kept is the CDR3, 57 bases in frame from the first base. This receptor was obtained from a woman aged 40-49 years in good health and CMV-seronegative. Sequenced input: PBMCs. The rearranged chain carries TRBV7-9 and TRBJ1-1; TRBD1 fits 7 bases in the junction. The nucleotide sequence is TGTGCCAGCAGCCAAAACCAGGACAGGATTAGGTTTTTGATGACTGAAGCTTTCTTT. This is translated as CASSQNQDRIRFLMTEAFF.